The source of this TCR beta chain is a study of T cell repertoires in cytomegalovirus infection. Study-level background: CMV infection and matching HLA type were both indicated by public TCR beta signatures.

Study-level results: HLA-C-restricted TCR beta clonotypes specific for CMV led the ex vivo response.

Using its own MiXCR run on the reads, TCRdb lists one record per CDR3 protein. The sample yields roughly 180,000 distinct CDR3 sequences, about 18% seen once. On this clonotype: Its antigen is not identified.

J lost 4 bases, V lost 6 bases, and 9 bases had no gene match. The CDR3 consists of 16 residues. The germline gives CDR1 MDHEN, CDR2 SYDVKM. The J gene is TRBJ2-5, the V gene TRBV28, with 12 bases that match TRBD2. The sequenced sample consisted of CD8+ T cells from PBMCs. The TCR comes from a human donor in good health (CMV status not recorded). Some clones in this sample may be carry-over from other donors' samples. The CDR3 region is CASRFLAGGQGETQYF. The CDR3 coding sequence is TGTGCCAGCAGATTCCTAGCGGGGGGGCAGGGAGAGACCCAGTACTTC. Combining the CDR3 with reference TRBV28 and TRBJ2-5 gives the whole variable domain DVKVTQSSRYLVKRTGEKVFLECVQDMDHENMFWYRQDPGLGLRLIYFSYDVKMKEKGDIPEGYSVSREKKERFSLILESASTNQTSMYLCASRFLAGGQGETQYFGPGTRLLVL.